Presented here are 19 T cell receptor beta chains from one specimen sequenced in a study of T-cell reconstitution after alpha-beta-depleted transplantation in children. Library preparation (for TCRbeta) was performed with unique molecular identifiers. TCRdb re-analysed the PCR reads in MiXCR, keeping a single row per CDR3 protein. The data hold around 200,000 distinct CDR3 sequences, with approximately 15% observed a single time. The sequencing here drew on PBMCs, mostly from graft donor cells, taken 360 days after TCRalphabeta/CD19-depleted stem cell transplant. These receptors were collected from a male patient aged 2 to 9 who had a stem cell transplant for acute lymphoblastic leukemia, so the T cells may come from the graft donor.

This clonotype was seen many times. This sequence joins TRBV12-3 or TRBV12-4 and TRBJ1-1; 9 bases match TRBD1. Unmatched junction bases numbered 4, after V lost 6 bases and J lost 2 bases. CDR3 length: 14 residues. CDR3 coding DNA: TGTGCCAGCAGAGGACAGGGGAAAAACACTGAAGCTTTCTTT. Protein product: CASRGQGKNTEAFF.

Only a few counts were recorded for this clonotype. The gene calls are TRBV4-3 and TRBJ2-2; D may be TRBD1 (6 bases). The CDR3 runs to 17 residues. Germline CDR1 and CDR2: LGHNA and YSLEER. Trimming cost V 0 bases and J 2 bases, with 13 bases left between them. The CDR3 is CASSQDLQQGNTGELFF. The CDR3 coding sequence is TGCGCCAGCAGCCAAGATCTGCAACAGGGCAACACCGGGGAGCTGTTTTTT.

The rearrangement links TRBV28 to TRBJ2-5; 9 nucleotides line up with TRBD2. CDR1 is MDHEN and CDR2 is SYDVKM in the germline V gene. There are 13 residues in the CDR3. CDR3 DNA: TGTGTGGCGGGGGGGCCTAGTTGGGAGACCCAGTACTTC. Protein: CVAGGPSWETQYF.

In this sample, this clonotype turned up a few times. This rearrangement joins TRBV27 to TRBJ1-4, with unresolved D. From germline, CDR1 is MNHEY and CDR2 SMNVEV (reference sequence). The CDR3 loop spans 11 amino acids. V dropped 7 bases and J dropped 8 bases, with 8 bases sitting between them. The CDR3 region is CASKGTEKLFF. Written as DNA, the CDR3 is TGTGCCAGCAAGGGAACCGAAAAACTGTTTTTT.

This clonotype was counted at least ten times. The V call is TRBV15, the J call TRBJ2-3; no definite D call. CDR1 is LNHNV and CDR2 is YYDKDF in the germline V gene (reference sequence). There are 12 residues in the CDR3. Trimming took off 0 bases at V and 5 bases at J, with 3 bases between the two ends. The CDR3 here is CATSREGDTQYF. The CDR3, as DNA: TGTGCCACCAGCAGAGAGGGAGATACGCAGTATTTT.

The V and J genes are TRBV2 and TRBJ2-2; D remains ambiguous. The CDR3 totals 16 residues. The V gene's germline CDR1 is SNHLY and CDR2 FYNNEI. V shed 2 bases and J shed 0 bases, with 10 bases lying between them. The CDR3 sequence: CASSEFSHTNTGELFF. The CDR3 DNA follows: TGTGCCAGCAGTGAATTTAGTCATACGAACACCGGGGAGCTGTTTTTT.

This clonotype was seen more than once but under ten times. Written as DNA, the CDR3 is TGTGCCAGCAGCTTAACCAGGGAGAAGCCCCAGCATTTT. It encodes CASSLTREKPQHF. The rearrangement joins TRBV7-2 to TRBJ1-5; the D gene is possibly TRBD1 (5 bases). Germline V gene data show CDR1 as SGHTA and CDR2 as FQGNSA. The CDR3 runs to 13 residues. V lost 2 bases and J lost 8, with 10 bases in between.

The genes are TRBV7-9 and TRBJ1-1; 7 bases align to TRBD1. This CDR3 is built from 13 residues. V shed 2 bases, J shed 10 bases, and the junction held 7 bases outside the gene matches. Germline assignment: CDR1 SEHNR and CDR2 FQNEAQ (reference sequence). CDR3 sequence reads: CASSLSTGRAAFF. CDR3 in DNA: TGTGCCAGCAGCTTATCGACAGGGAGGGCAGCTTTCTTT.

This clonotype has more than one count but fewer than ten. The gene calls are TRBV4-3 and TRBJ1-1; D remains unclear. The CDR3 is made up of 14 amino acids. Per the germline V gene, CDR1 is LGHNA and CDR2 is YSLEER. V was pared by 1 base and J by 0 bases, with 6 bases between. Written as DNA, the CDR3 is TGCGCCAGCAGCCAAGTTACGGTGAACACTGAAGCTTTCTTT. Protein sequence: CASSQVTVNTEAFF.

The rearrangement joins TRBV6-5 to TRBJ2-7; D possibly corresponds to TRBD1 (7 bases). There are 14 residues in the CDR3. V lost 2 bases and J 6 bases, leaving 14 bases between the germline ends. The germline gives CDR1 MNHEY, CDR2 SVGAGI. CDR3 nucleotides: TGTGCCAGCAGTTACCCAGGGGGGAGAAGCGAGCAGTACTTC. Residues: CASSYPGGRSEQYF.

The rearrangement links TRBV4-1 to TRBJ2-1, with D unclear. V shed 1 base and J shed 3 bases, with 16 bases lying between them. The germline CDR1 and CDR2 sequences are MGHRA and YSYEKL. This CDR3 has 17 amino acids. CDR3 nucleotides: TGCGCCAGCAGCCAAGGGACGGCCCGGGCCCTCTACAATGAGCAGTTCTTC. Its translation: CASSQGTARALYNEQFF.

The rearrangement joins TRBV5-6 to TRBJ2-1; D may be TRBD2 (7 bases). Germline values: CDR1 SGHDT, CDR2 YYEEEE. Trimming took off 1 base at V and 6 bases at J, with 32 bases between the two ends. The CDR3 extends over 21 amino acids. The chain's CDR3 is CASSLTFSPVGGGPSLNEQFF. The CDR3 DNA sequence: TGTGCCAGCAGCTTGACGTTTAGTCCAGTTGGGGGGGGGCCATCCCTCAATGAGCAGTTCTTC.

The chain links TRBV4-2 to TRBJ2-5, with no clear D. Germline lookup yields CDR1 LGHNA and CDR2 YNFKEQ. Trimming pared 4 bases from V and 3 bases from J, leaving 9 bases between. This CDR3 is 13 amino acids long. DNA for the CDR3: TGTGCCAGCAGCCGGGCGGTAGAAGAGACCCAGTACTTC. Protein product: CASSRAVEETQYF.

This chain connects TRBV7-9 to TRBJ2-7; D is unresolved. This CDR3 has 16 residues. The germline V gene encodes CDR1 SEHNR and CDR2 FQNEAQ (reference sequence). V was shortened by 7 bases and J by 1 base, with 20 bases between the two germline ends. CDR3 loop: CASTEGGSLLSYEQYF. Here the CDR3 DNA reads TGTGCCAGCACCGAAGGTGGCAGCCTATTATCCTACGAGCAGTACTTC.

This clonotype appeared a few times. The V gene is TRBV7-8, the J gene TRBJ2-7; D perhaps matches TRBD2 (5 bases). CDR3 length: 13 residues. Germline V lookup: CDR1 SGHVS, CDR2 FQNEAQ. Trimming took off 5 bases at V and 3 bases at J, with 11 bases between the two ends. The CDR3 sequence is CASSARLSYEQYF. The CDR3 DNA is TGTGCCAGCAGCGCAAGACTAAGCTACGAGCAGTACTTC.

This clonotype was seen only a few times. The CDR3 region has the DNA TGTGCCAGCAGTCCCCGGGATGCCAGCTCCTACAATGAGCAGTTCTTC. Amino acid sequence: CASSPRDASSYNEQFF. The chain uses TRBV3-1 and TRBJ2-1, with D possibly matching TRBD2 (5 bases). Trimming shortened V by 6 bases and J by 0 bases, and 15 bases separated the two germline ends. The germline V gene has CDR1 LGHDT and CDR2 YNNKEL (reference sequence). This CDR3 is built from 16 residues.

The table lists this clonotype with many counts. The chain uses TRBV19 and TRBJ2-1; TRBD2 aligns across 8 bases. V dropped 3 bases and J dropped 6; count of bases not matched to a gene: 10. Germline V gene lookup returns CDR1 LNHDA and CDR2 SQIVND (reference sequence). There are 16 residues in the CDR3. CDR3 sequence reads: CASSIDAGGFRNEQFF. CDR3 DNA: TGTGCCAGTAGTATCGACGCGGGGGGCTTTCGCAATGAGCAGTTCTTC.

This chain joins TRBV19 and TRBJ1-1, with D perhaps TRBD1 (6 bases). The V gene's germline CDR1 is LNHDA and CDR2 SQIVND (reference sequence). V was shortened by 7 bases and J by 0 bases, with 9 bases between the two germline ends. This CDR3 is built from 13 residues. In nucleotides, the CDR3 is TGTGCCAGTACGGCAGGGGTGAACACTGAAGCTTTCTTT. The encoded protein is CASTAGVNTEAFF.

This clonotype was seen more than once but under ten times. This chain links TRBV11-2 with TRBJ2-3; 8 positions agree with TRBD2. This CDR3 is 16 amino acids long. CDR1 SGHAT and CDR2 FQNNGV come from the germline V gene. V shed 1 base and J 1 base; nucleotides not matched to a gene: 4. The CDR3 region is CASSLALAGRTDTQYF. CDR3 in DNA: TGTGCCAGCAGCTTAGCTCTAGCGGGCCGCACAGATACGCAGTATTTT. The whole variable domain, filled in from reference TRBV11-2 and TRBJ2-3, reads EAGVAQSPRYKIIEKRQSVAFWCNPISGHATLYWYQQILGQGPKLLIQFQNNGVVDDSQLPKDRFSAERLKGVDSTLKIQPAKLEDSAVYLCASSLALAGRTDTQYFGPGTRLTVL.